The T cell receptor beta chain described here comes from a study of blood T cell repertoires in COVID-19. At the level of the study: Acute and convalescent COVID-19 samples came from the United States, Italy and Spain. PBMCs, B-cell-depleted T cells, or T cells provided the cDNA or gDNA that made up the material.

Repertoires were generated with immunoSEQ multiplex PCR, while TCRdb's copy carries only in-frame clones and drops some. Of 300,000 to 450,000 clones in the sample, roughly nine tenths were seen once. Participant reports of clinical history set cohort assignment. Between the trimmed V and J ends, which lost 3 bases and 2 bases, there was a span of 15 bases. CDR3 length: 17 residues. CDR1 is KGHDR, CDR2 SFDVKD, per germline. The rearrangement links TRBV24-1 to TRBJ2-2; D gene unclear. The TCR comes from a man aged 18 to 30 who had recovered from COVID-19. Sequences were obtained from PBMCs or T cells enriched from blood (not recorded which). The CDR3 protein is CATSDGRWSANTGELFF. The CDR3 DNA follows: TGTGCCACCAGTGATGGTAGATGGAGCGCAAACACCGGGGAGCTGTTTTTT.